This entry concerns a single T cell receptor (beta chain). Blood CD8+ and CD4+ T cells underwent high-throughput TCR beta sequencing. CD8+ and CD4+ T cells were negatively isolated; TEMRA cells were FACS-enriched. RNA in amounts of roughly 0.5 to 1 ug was reverse transcribed with random hexamers. TCRdb reanalysed the immunoSEQ multiplex PCR reads using MiXCR and keeps one entry per CDR3 protein. The table lists about 280,000 distinct CDR3 sequences, 80% to 90% of them singletons. The sample originates from a study of CD8 T cells in Susac syndrome. This clonotype originated in a human donor with multiple sclerosis. The source material was CD8+ T cells from PBMCs.

CDR3 residues: CASNQGTNTGELFF. The DNA for the CDR3 is TGTGCCAGCAACCAGGGGACGAACACCGGGGAGCTGTTTTTT. This chain joins TRBV4-2 and TRBJ2-2; TRBD1 might be the D (6 bases). V lost 7 bases, J lost 0 bases, and 9 bases lay in between. CDR1 LGHNA and CDR2 YNFKEQ come from the germline V gene. This CDR3 has 14 residues.